This T cell receptor (beta chain) was identified during a study of T cell clonality in common variable immunodeficiency. The protocol was immunoSEQ multiplex PCR, while the TCRdb copy is restricted to in-frame clones and leaves out a portion. This sample has 30,000 to 40,000 clones, each found more than once. This clone was counted ten times or more. The sequenced fragment ends 3 residues before the CDR3 boundary, so the rest is inferred from the germline J gene. The CDR3 has 17 amino acids. Germline CDR1 reads DFQATT; CDR2 reads SNEGSKA (reference sequence). The V and J ends lost 0 bases and 4 bases respectively, with 19 bases between them. Heparinized whole blood, roughly 5 to 9 ml, came from each donor.

The chain recombines TRBV20-1 with TRBJ2-1; unclear D gene. The TCR comes from a person between 18 and 75 years old in good health. The source material was peripheral blood mononuclear cells. CDR3 loop: CSARESRSPNSYNEQFF. The CDR3 bases that were read are TGCAGTGCTAGAGAGTCTAGGAGTCCTAATTCGTACAATGAG.